These T cell receptor beta chains were read from a single sample in a study of beta chain features in type 1 diabetes. Repertoires were generated with immunoSEQ multiplex PCR, while TCRdb's copy carries only in-frame clones and drops some. The table has fewer than 450,000 clones, roughly 12% seen once. The sequenced sample was naive CD4+ T cells from blood. Source of these receptors: a woman aged 18-29 years with type 1 diabetes. Both conserved end residues are part of each CDR3. The order of the fields is D gene, clone size, CDR3 length, J gene, V gene, CDR3 protein, CDR3 DNA. A D gene is named only where the DNA matches it firmly. The size of a clone is reported for some rows only, either as once, few or many, or as a class for expanded clones.

NA | NA | 15 | TRBJ1-2 | TRBV5-4 | CASSVDIQSFYGYTF | TGTGCCAGCAGCGTCGATATACAATCCTTCTATGGCTACACCTTC
TRBD2 | few | 14 | TRBJ2-1 | TRBV6-5 | CASNSPGLVNEQFF | TGTGCCAGCAATTCACCGGGACTAGTCAATGAGCAGTTCTTC
NA | NA | 14 | TRBJ2-7 | TRBV28 | CASSRGGFQNEQYF | TGTGCCAGCAGCCGAGGGGGATTTCAAAACGAGCAGTACTTC
NA | NA | 12 | TRBJ2-7 | TRBV18 | CASSPADYEQYF | TGTGCCAGCTCACCAGCGGACTACGAGCAGTACTTC
TRBD2 | few | 15 | TRBJ2-5 | TRBV5-1 | CASGRDPGTQETQYF | TGCGCCAGCGGGAGGGACCCAGGGACTCAAGAGACCCAGTACTTC
TRBD2 | few | 16 | TRBJ2-1 | TRBV6-5 | CASSYFGLALNNEQFF | TGTGCCAGCAGTTACTTCGGACTAGCGCTAAACAATGAGCAGTTCTTC
NA | few | 12 | TRBJ2-1 | TRBV7-2 | CASSLAVVEQFF | TGTGCCAGCAGCTTAGCGGTAGTGGAGCAGTTCTTC
NA | NA | 14 | TRBJ1-5 | TRBV5-1 | CASSLAPGEQPQHF | TGCGCCAGCAGCTTGGCGCCGGGAGAACAGCCCCAGCATTTT
TRBD1 | NA | 15 | TRBJ1-2 | TRBV9 | CASSTPGGLGYGYTF | TGTGCCAGCAGCACCCCAGGGGGGCTAGGGTATGGCTACACCTTC
TRBD1 | few | 16 | TRBJ2-3 | TRBV7-2 | CASSFRTGPNTDTQYF | TGTGCCAGCAGCTTTCGGACAGGGCCGAACACAGATACGCAGTATTTT
NA | NA | 11 | TRBJ2-3 | TRBV30 | CACGRVGQQYF | TGTGCCTGCGGCAGGGTGGGACAGCAGTATTTT
TRBD2 | few | 14 | TRBJ2-3 | TRBV29-1 | CSVFSAGVADTQYF | TGCAGCGTTTTCAGTGCGGGAGTAGCAGATACGCAGTATTTT